One TCR beta chain is described in this entry. V lost 2 bases, J lost 5 bases, and 10 bases lay in between. CDR3 length: 13 residues. Per the germline V gene, CDR1 is SGHTS and CDR2 is YDEGEE. The data were taken from a study of T cell responses to AZD1222 COVID-19 vaccine. Measured with immunoSEQ multiplex PCR; TCRdb has only the in-frame clones, and not every one. The data contain 65,000 to 85,000 clones, around 84% of them singletons. This chain joins TRBV5-8 and TRBJ2-5; D perhaps matches TRBD1 (5 bases). Here the sequenced sample was peripheral blood, taken on day 0 of AZD1222 vaccination. The receptor was derived from an adult in good health. This chain's CDR3 is CASSFGRVETQYF. The DNA of the CDR3 is TGTGCCAGCAGCTTCGGCAGGGTTGAGACCCAGTACTTC.